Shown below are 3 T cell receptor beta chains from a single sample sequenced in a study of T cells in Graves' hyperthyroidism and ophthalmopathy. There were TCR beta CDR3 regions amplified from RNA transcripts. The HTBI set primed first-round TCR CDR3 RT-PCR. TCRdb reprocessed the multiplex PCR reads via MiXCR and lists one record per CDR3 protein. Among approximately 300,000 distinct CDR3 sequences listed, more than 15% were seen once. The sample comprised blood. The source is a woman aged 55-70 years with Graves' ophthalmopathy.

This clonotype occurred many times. CDR3 region: CASSLRTVPYEQYF. The CDR3 coding sequence is TGTGCCAGCAGTTTAAGGACAGTTCCCTACGAGCAGTACTTC. This chain uses TRBV28 with TRBJ2-7, with D maybe TRBD1 (6 bases). CDR1 MDHEN and CDR2 SYDVKM come from the germline V gene. The ends were cut back, 2 bases at V and 2 bases at J, with 10 bases in the middle. CDR3 size: 14 residues.

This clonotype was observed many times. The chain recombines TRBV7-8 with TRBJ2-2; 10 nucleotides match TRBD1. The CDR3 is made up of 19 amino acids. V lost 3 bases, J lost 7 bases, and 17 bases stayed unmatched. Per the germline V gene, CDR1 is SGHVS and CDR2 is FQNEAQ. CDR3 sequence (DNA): TGTGCCAGCAGCTTGGGGGGACAGGGGCCCCTTGCCGTTATCGGGGAGCTGTTTTTT. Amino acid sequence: CASSLGGQGPLAVIGELFF.

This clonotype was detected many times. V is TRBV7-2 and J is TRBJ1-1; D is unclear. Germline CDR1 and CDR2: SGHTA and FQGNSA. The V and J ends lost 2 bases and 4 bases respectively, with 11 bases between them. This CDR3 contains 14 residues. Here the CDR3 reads CASSLLTAITEAFF. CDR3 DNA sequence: TGTGCCAGCAGCTTATTGACTGCGATCACTGAAGCTTTCTTT. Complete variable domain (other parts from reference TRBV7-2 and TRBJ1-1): GAGVSQSPSNKVTEKGKDVELRCDPISGHTALYWYRQSLGQGLEFLIYFQGNSAPDKSGLPSDRFSAERTGGSVSTLTIQRTQQEDSAVYLCASSLLTAITEAFFGQGTRLTVV.